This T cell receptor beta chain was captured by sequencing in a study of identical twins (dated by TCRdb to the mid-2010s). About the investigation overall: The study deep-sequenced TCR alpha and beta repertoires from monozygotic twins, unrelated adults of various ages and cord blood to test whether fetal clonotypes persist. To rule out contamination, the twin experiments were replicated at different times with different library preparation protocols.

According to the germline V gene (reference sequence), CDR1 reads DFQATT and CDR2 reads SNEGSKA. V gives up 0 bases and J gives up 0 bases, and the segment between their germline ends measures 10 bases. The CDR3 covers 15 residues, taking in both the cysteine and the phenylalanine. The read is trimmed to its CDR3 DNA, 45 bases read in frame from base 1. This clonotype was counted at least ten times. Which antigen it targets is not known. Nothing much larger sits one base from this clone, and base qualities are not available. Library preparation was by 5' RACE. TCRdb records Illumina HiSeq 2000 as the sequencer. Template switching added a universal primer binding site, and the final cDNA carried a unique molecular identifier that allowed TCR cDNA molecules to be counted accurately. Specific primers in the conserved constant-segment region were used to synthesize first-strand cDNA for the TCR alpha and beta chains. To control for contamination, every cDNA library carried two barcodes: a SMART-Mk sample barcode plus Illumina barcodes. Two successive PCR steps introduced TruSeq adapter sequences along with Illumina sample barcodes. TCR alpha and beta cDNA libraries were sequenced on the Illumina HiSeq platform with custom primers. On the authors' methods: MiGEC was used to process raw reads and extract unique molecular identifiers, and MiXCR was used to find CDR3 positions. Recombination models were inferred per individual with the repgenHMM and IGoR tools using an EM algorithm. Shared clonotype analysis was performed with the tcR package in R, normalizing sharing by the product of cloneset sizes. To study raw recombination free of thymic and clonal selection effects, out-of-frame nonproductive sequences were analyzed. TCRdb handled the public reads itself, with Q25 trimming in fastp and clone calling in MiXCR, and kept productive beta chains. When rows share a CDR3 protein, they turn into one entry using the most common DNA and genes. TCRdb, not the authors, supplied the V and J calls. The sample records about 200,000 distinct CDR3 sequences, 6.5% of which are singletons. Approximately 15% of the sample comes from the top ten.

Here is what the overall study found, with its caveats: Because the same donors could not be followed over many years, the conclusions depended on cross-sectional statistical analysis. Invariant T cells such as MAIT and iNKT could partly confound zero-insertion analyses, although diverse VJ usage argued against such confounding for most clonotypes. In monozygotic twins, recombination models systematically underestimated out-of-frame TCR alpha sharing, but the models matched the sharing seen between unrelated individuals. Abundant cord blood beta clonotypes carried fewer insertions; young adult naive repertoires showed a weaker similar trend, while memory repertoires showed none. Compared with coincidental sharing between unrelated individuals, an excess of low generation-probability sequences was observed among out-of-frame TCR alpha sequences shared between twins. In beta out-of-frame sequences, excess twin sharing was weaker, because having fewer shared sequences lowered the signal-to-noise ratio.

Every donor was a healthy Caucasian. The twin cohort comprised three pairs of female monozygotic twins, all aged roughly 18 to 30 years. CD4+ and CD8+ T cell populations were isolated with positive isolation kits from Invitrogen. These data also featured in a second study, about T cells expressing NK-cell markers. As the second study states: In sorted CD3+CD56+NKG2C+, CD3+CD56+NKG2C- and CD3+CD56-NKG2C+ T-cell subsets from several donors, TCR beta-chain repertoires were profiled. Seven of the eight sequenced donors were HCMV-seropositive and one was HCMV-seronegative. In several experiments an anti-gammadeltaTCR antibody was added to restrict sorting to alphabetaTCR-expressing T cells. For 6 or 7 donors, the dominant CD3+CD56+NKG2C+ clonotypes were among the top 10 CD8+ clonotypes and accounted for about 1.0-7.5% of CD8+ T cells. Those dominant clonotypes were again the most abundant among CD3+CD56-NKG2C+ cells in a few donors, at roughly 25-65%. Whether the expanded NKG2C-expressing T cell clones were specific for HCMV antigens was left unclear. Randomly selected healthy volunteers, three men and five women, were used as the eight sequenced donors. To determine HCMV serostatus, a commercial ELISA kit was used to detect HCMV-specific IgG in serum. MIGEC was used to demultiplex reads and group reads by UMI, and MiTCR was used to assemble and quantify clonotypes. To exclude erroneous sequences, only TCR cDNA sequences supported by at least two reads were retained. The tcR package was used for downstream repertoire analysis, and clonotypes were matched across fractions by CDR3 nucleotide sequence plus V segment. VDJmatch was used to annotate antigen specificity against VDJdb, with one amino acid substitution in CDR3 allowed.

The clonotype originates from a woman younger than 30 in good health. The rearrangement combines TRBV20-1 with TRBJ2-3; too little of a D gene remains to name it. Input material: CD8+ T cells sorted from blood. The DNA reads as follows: TGCAGTGCTAGAGATCGGGCGGAAAGCACAGATACGCAGTATTTT. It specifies CSARDRAESTDTQYF.